These 10 T cell receptor beta chains share one sample of origin, sequenced in a study of shared clonotypes between healthy human individuals. Profiling relied on immunoSEQ multiplex PCR, and the TCRdb table lists in-frame clones only, not all of them. The table includes 1,500,000 or so clones, approximately 97% detected once. Sequencing was done on a sample of naive CD4+ T cells sorted from blood. Subset indicated: CD45RA+ positively selected. These receptors all stem from a man younger than 40 in good health.

The chain has TRBV28 and TRBJ2-6, with D possibly TRBD2 on 5 matching bases. CDR3 length: 17 amino acids. Trimming removed 2 bases from V and 2 bases from J, with 13 bases in between. CDR1 and CDR2 (germline): MDHEN, SYDVKM. CDR3 coding DNA: TGTGCCAGCAGTTTAATAGGGAAGGGAGCTGGGGCCAACGTCCTGACTTTC. Residues: CASSLIGKGAGANVLTF.

The gene calls are TRBV7-9 and TRBJ2-6, with D hard to call. CDR1 is SEHNR and CDR2 is FQNEAQ in the germline V gene (reference sequence). Trimming shortened V by 2 bases and J by 0 bases, and 5 bases separated the two germline ends. This CDR3 comprises 15 residues. The CDR3 reads CASSLPSSGANVLTF. CDR3 coding DNA: TGTGCCAGCAGCTTACCTTCCTCTGGGGCCAACGTCCTGACTTTC.

This clone showed up just once. This chain uses TRBV9 with TRBJ1-1; D may be TRBD1 (6 bases). V lost 7 bases and J 3 bases, leaving 22 bases between the germline ends. The V gene's germline CDR1 is SGDLS and CDR2 YYNGEE. CDR3 length: 16 residues. The CDR3 here is CASGYVVQGYDTEAFF. In DNA, the CDR3 is TGTGCCAGCGGATACGTTGTACAGGGATACGACACTGAAGCTTTCTTT.

The chain joins TRBV7-9 to TRBJ2-7, with TRBD2 matching 12 bases. CDR3 length equals 15 residues. V shed 5 bases and J 5 bases; nucleotides not matched to a gene: 7. CDR1 is SEHNR, CDR2 FQNEAQ, per germline (reference sequence). CDR3 bases: TGTGCCAGCAGCCTAGGGACTAGCGGGTTTGACGAGCAGTACTTC. This encodes CASSLGTSGFDEQYF.

Only a few counts were recorded for this clone. CDR3: CASSFIGADYGYTF. The CDR3 nucleotides are TGTGCCAGCAGTTTTATCGGGGCGGACTATGGCTACACCTTC. The rearrangement uses TRBV28 and TRBJ1-2; possibly TRBD1 for D (5 bases). V dropped 3 bases and J dropped 3 bases, with 11 bases sitting between them. The germline CDR1 and CDR2 sequences are MDHEN and SYDVKM. The CDR3 consists of 14 residues.

The chain has TRBV30 and TRBJ1-5; D is ambiguous. Germline V lookup: CDR1 GTSNPN, CDR2 SVGIG (reference sequence). Between the trimmed V and J ends, which lost 2 bases and 9 bases, there was a span of 11 bases. The CDR3 contains 12 residues. This chain's CDR3 is CAWSSGPTPQHF. The CDR3 DNA reads as TGTGCCTGGAGTTCGGGCCCTACGCCCCAGCATTTT.

The J gene is TRBJ2-1, the V gene TRBV5-1; 13 nucleotides align to TRBD2. This CDR3 has 18 residues. CDR1 is SGHRS and CDR2 is YFSETQ in the germline V gene. With V trimmed by 4 bases and J by 9 bases, 16 bases remained unmatched. The DNA for the CDR3 is TGCGCCAGCAGCCGCCCACTAGCGGGAGGGCTCGGTCGGGGTGAGCAGTTCTTC. Translated: CASSRPLAGGLGRGEQFF.

V usage is TRBV15 and J usage is TRBJ2-1; TRBD2 matches 8 bases. Germline lookup yields CDR1 LNHNV and CDR2 YYDKDF (reference sequence). Trimming took 3 bases from V and 5 from J; bases not matched to a gene: 3. The CDR3 extends over 14 amino acids. For the CDR3, the DNA is TGTGCCACCAGCAGGAGCGGGAGAGACAATGAGCAGTTCTTC. Residues: CATSRSGRDNEQFF.

This chain uses TRBV6-5 with TRBJ2-7, with 7 bases that match TRBD2. After removal of 4 bases from V and 3 bases from J, the junction contained 12 bases not matched to a gene. CDR1 and CDR2 from the germline V gene are MNHEY and SVGAGI. This CDR3 contains 16 residues. The CDR3 loop reads CASSSLRREYRYEQYF. As DNA, the CDR3 is TGTGCCAGCAGTTCCCTTCGGCGGGAGTATCGCTACGAGCAGTACTTC.

The V call is TRBV5-1, the J call TRBJ2-1; 7 bases match TRBD2. Germline V gene lookup returns CDR1 SGHRS and CDR2 YFSETQ. V trimming: 3 bases; J trimming: 8 bases; junction bases outside the gene matches: 2. The CDR3 length is 12 residues. Written as DNA, the CDR3 is TGCGCCAGCAGCTCACTAGCGTATGAGCAGTTCTTC. Translated: CASSSLAYEQFF. The full variable domain, completed using reference TRBV5-1 and TRBJ2-1, is KAGVTQTPRYLIKTRGQQVTLSCSPISGHRSVSWYQQTPGQGLQFLFEYFSETQRNKGNFPGRFSGRQFSNSRSEMNVSTLELGDSALYLCASSSLAYEQFFGPGTRLTVL.